Here is one TCR beta chain with its context. Its antigen is unidentified. In blood CD8+ and CD4+ T cells, TCR beta underwent sequencing. Negative magnetic isolation gave CD8+ and CD4+ cells; FACS enriched CD8+ TEMRA. V shed 2 bases and J shed 11 bases, with 18 bases lying between them. The CDR3 extends over 13 amino acids. Germline V lookup: CDR1 DFQATT, CDR2 SNEGSKA (reference sequence). Reverse transcription used about 0.45 to 1 ug RNA and random hexamers. Coverage of TCR beta CDR3 amplification by immunoSEQ multiplex PCR extended to 54 Vbeta and 13 Jbeta. A single record per CDR3 protein comes from TCRdb applying MiXCR to the immunoSEQ multiplex PCR reads. This table holds 120,000 or so distinct CDR3 sequences, around 94% found once. This record comes from a study of CD8 T cells in Susac syndrome. Study findings and constraints: An acknowledgment was made by the study that its TCR sequencing and HLA analysis involved relatively few individuals.

This TCR was sampled from a human donor with Susac syndrome. Sequencing was carried out using CD8+ T cells from PBMCs. The chain combines TRBV20-1 with TRBJ1-1; D not resolved. The CDR3 protein is CSARSLNSVGAFF. In nucleotides, the CDR3 is TGCAGTGCTAGATCCCTGAACAGTGTTGGGGCTTTCTTT.